The entry below gives a single T cell receptor (beta chain) sequence along with its context. The antigen is not known. The sample originates from a study of monozygotic twins with inflammatory bowel disease. General study results and limits: Treatment differences in immunosuppression may have added variability to the repertoires of patients.

Reanalyzing the 5' RACE reads, TCRdb keeps one entry per CDR3 protein, without DNA. Its clone listing holds around 140,000 distinct CDR3 sequences. This CDR3 spans 14 amino acids. Germline CDR1 and CDR2: DFQATT and SNEGSKA (reference sequence). The genes are TRBV20-1 and TRBJ1-2. The material sequenced was blood. The receptor was derived from a human donor with ulcerative colitis or Crohn's disease, or a healthy co-twin of an affected twin (not recorded which). This CDR3 is CSARGGSANYGYTF.